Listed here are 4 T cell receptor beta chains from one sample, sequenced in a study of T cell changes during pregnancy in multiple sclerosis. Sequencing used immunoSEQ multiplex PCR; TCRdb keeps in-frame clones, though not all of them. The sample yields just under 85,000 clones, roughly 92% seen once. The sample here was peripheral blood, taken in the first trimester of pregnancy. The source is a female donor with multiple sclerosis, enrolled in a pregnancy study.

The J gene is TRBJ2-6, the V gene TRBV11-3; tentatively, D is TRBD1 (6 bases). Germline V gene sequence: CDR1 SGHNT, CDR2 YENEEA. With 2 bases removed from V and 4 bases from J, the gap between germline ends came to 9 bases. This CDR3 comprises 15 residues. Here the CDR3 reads CASSLTGIGANVLTF. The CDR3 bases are TGTGCCAGCAGCTTAACAGGGATCGGGGCCAACGTCCTGACTTTC.

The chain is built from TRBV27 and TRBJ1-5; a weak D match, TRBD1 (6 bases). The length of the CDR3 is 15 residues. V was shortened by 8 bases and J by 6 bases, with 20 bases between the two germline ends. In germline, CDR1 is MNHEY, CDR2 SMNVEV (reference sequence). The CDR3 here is CASGEYGGLAQPQHF. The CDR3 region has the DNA TGTGCCAGCGGGGAATATGGGGGCTTAGCTCAGCCCCAGCATTTT.

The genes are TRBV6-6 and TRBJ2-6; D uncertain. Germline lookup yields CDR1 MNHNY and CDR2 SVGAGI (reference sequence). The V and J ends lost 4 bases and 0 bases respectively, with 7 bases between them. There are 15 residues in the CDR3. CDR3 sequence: CASSFTISGANVLTF. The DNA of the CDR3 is TGTGCCAGCAGTTTCACAATCTCTGGGGCCAACGTCCTGACTTTC.

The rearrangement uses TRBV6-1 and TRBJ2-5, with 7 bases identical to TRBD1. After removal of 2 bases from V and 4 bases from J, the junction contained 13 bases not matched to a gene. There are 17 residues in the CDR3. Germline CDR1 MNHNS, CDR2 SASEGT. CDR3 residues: CASSELGGRGRGETQYF. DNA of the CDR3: TGTGCCAGCAGTGAACTAGGGGGCAGGGGCAGAGGAGAGACCCAGTACTTC.